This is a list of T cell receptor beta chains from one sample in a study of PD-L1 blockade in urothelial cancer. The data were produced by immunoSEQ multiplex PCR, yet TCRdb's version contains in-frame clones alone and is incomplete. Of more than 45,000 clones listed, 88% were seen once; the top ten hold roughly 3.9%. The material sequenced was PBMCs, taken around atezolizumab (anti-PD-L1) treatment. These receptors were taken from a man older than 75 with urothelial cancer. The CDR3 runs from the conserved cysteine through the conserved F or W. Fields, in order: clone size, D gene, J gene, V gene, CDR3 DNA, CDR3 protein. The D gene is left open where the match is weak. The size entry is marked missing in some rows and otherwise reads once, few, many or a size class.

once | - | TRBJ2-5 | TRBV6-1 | TGTGCCAGCAGTGACCAGCAGGGACAAGAGACCCAGTACTTC | CASSDQQGQETQYF
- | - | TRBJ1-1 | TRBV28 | TGTGCCAGCAGTTTATCAGGGTACACTGAAGCTTTCTTT | CASSLSGYTEAFF
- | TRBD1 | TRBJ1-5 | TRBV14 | TGTGCCAGCAGCCAAGGGACAGGGTCCGATCAGCCCCAGCATTTT | CASSQGTGSDQPQHF
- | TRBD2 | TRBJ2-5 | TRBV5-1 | TGCGCCAGCAGCCTTAGCGGGAGGCAAGAGACCCAGTACTTC | CASSLSGRQETQYF
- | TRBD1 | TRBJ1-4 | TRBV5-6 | TGTGCCAGCAGCTTGACAGGGGCGCGAGAAAAACTGTTTTTT | CASSLTGAREKLFF
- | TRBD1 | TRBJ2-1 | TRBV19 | TGTGCCAGTAGAGGGACAGGGGGGCCTTACTCCTACAATGAGCAGTTCTTC | CASRGTGGPYSYNEQFF
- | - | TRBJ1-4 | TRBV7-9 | TGTGCCAGCAGCCCCCACCCTGGGGTTGGGGCAGTTAATGAAAAACTGTTTTTT | CASSPHPGVGAVNEKLFF
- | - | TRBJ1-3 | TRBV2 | TGTGCCAGCAGTGCCAGTGGAAACACCATATATTTT | CASSASGNTIYF
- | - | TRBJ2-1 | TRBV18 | TGTGCCAGCTCAATCTACGGGAGTTTGGGCGATGAGCAGTTCTTC | CASSIYGSLGDEQFF
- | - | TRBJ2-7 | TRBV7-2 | TGTGCCAGCAGCTCCGTGGCTCTAGTAGCCGAGCAGTACTTC | CASSSVALVAEQYF
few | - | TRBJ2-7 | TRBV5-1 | TGCGCCAGCAGCTTGGAGGGGGGGCCGCCCTACGAGCAGTACTTC | CASSLEGGPPYEQYF
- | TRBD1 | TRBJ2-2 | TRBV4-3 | TGCGCCAGCAGCTTAAATCCGGGACAGGGTCGTCCCGGGGAGCTGTTTTTT | CASSLNPGQGRPGELFF
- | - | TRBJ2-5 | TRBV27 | TGTGCCAGCAGTGTGGTTCCGGTGGCGGGACGACAAGAGACCCAGTACTTC | CASSVVPVAGRQETQYF
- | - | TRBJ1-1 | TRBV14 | TGTGCCAGCAGCCAAGTCACAGGGTGGGGAAACACTGAAGCTTTCTTT | CASSQVTGWGNTEAFF
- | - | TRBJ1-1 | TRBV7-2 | TGTGCCAGCAGCCCGACGGGGGGGACTGAAGCTTTCTTT | CASSPTGGTEAFF
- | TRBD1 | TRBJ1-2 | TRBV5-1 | TGCGCCAGCATAGAACTACCGACAGGGAACTATGGCTACACCTTC | CASIELPTGNYGYTF
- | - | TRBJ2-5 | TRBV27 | TGTGCCAGCAGTTCCATCCCCGCCCGGGATCTGGAAGAGACCCAGTACTTC | CASSSIPARDLEETQYF
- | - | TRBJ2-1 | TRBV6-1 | TGTGCCAGCAGTGCTGTTTCCTCCTACAATGAGCAGTTCTTC | CASSAVSSYNEQFF
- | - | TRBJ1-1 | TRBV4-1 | TGCGCCAGCAGCCAAACAACAGGGACTGAAGCTTTCTTT | CASSQTTGTEAFF
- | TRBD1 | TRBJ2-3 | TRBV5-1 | TGCGCCAGCAGCCCAGGGACAGGGCGCACAGATACGCAGTATTTT | CASSPGTGRTDTQYF
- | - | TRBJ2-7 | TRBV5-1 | TGCGCCAGCAGTGAACAGGGCATTAGCTCCTACGAGCAGTACTTC | CASSEQGISSYEQYF
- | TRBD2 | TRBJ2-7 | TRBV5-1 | TGCGCCAGCAGCTTGGCGGTTAGCGGGAGTGGCGAGCAGTACTTC | CASSLAVSGSGEQYF
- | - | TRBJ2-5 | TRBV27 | TGTGCCAGCAGTTCCGGAAGGACAGAGTACCAAGAGACCCAGTACTTC | CASSSGRTEYQETQYF
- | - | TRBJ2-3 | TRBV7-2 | TGTGCCAGCAGCTTAGCGTACACAGATACGCAGTATTTT | CASSLAYTDTQYF
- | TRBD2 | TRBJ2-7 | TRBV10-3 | TGTGCCATCAGTGATGGGTCGACTAGCCCTGAGGGAGAGCAGTACTTC | CAISDGSTSPEGEQYF
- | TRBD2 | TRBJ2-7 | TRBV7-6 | TGTGCCAGCAGCCCACGGGAGGACGAGCAGTACTTC | CASSPREDEQYF
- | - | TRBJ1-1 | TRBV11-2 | TGTGCCAGCAGCTTATCGGGGGGCGGGATGAACACTGAAGCTTTCTTT | CASSLSGGGMNTEAFF
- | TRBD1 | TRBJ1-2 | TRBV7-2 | TGTGCCAGCCGGACAGGGGGAACGGACCGGGGCTACACCTTC | CASRTGGTDRGYTF